This T cell receptor (beta chain) came from a study of T cell responses to AZD1222 COVID-19 vaccine (dated by TCRdb to about 2021). General notes on the study: AZD1222 recipients with second doses at about 4 weeks or about 12 weeks were pooled, because spike-specific TCR depth and breadth did not differ between schedules. A total of around 240 trial participants underwent TCR sequencing, of whom more than 200 had received two doses of AZD1222 and about 26 had received two doses of the MenACWY control vaccine. Trial participants were enrolled into age subgroups of 18-55, 56-69 and 70-plus years, which contained around 140, 26 and 57 TCR-sequenced participants, respectively.

General study outcomes and caveats: Participants were mostly white British and included more females than males, and it was suggested by the authors that clonal diversity may have been underestimated. CD4 TCRs associated with the vaccine covered the entire spike protein, and the dominant responses were in regions 160-218 and 743-854. Because no day 14 peak-response samples were available, repertoires were characterized only after the peak T cell response. Reportedly, almost half of the unique spike-specific TCRs recognized epitopes lying outside the regions that are mutated in the B.1.351 and B.1.1.7 variants. The 56-69-year group was small, and its depth increase did not reach significance, likely because of low power. Conclusions about previously exposed vaccinees are limited, since just five or six AZD1222 recipients were seropositive for SARS-CoV-2 at baseline. A significant rise in spike-specific TCR breadth and depth was observed after two AZD1222 doses relative to day 0 and relative to MenACWY recipients.

The CDR3 regions of human TCRbeta chains were subjected to immunosequencing. As for the authors' bioinformatics: TCRs in the repertoires were compared against a reference library of SARS-CoV-2-specific TCRs that had been generated with the MIRA antigen-specificity platform. Breadth was defined as the fraction of unique TCRs that were SARS-CoV-2-associated, and depth was defined as the fraction of total T cells that were SARS-CoV-2-associated. Each spike-specific TCR was assigned to its reactive spike region and to a CD4 or CD8 class using the MIRA data. Log10-transformed breadth and depth values were compared by one-way ANOVA with Sidak's multiple comparisons tests. As stored in TCRdb, this immuneACCESS dataset retains in-frame rearrangements with V and J assigned. A fraction of the clones does not appear; measured against another copy, unresolved V genes explain less than half of the discrepancy, and the remainder lacks a known reason. V and J calls and clone size are those listed in that table; D and trimming were worked out from the DNA. This sample is represented by about 100,000 clones; about 86% of them were singletons. The ten largest clones represent around 1.5% of the sample.

A distance of 15 bases separates the germline ends of V and J, which lose 4 bases and 4 bases respectively. The germline V gene yields KGHDR for CDR1 and SFDVKD for CDR2. From cysteine to phenylalanine, the CDR3 is 15 amino acids long. The kept DNA is CDR3 alone, 45 bases in frame from the first base. The time point label on this specimen signifies: baseline before first vaccination. Samples from vaccinated people were obtained from the UK trials COV001 and COV002, which included a single-blind randomized controlled phase 2/3 trial of AZD1222 (ChAdOx1 nCoV-19) in healthy adults. For TCRbeta chain sequencing, PBMC samples were collected from trial participants at day 0 and at day 28 after the second dose. For this clone: What this receptor recognizes is not known. Base quality data are lacking; no much larger clone is found one base away.

Here the chain combines TRBV24-1 and TRBJ1-2; TRBD1 is possibly the D segment (6 matching bases). The sample consisted of peripheral blood, taken on day 0 of AZD1222 vaccination. The TCR comes from an adult in good health. In nucleotide form, the sequence is TGTGCCACCAGTGAGGGTCAGGGGAGGCTCTATGGCTACACCTTC. Its protein reads: CATSEGQGRLYGYTF.